The following is a T cell receptor (beta chain) sequence with its context. Its antigen is still unknown. At one end the junction does not follow the germline gene, possibly because of a read error. Primed by a sample-barcoded 5' primer and a J-beta primer mix, a second PCR proceeded for about 6 to 12 cycles. Every cDNA was tagged by a template-switch adaptor with 12 random nucleotides. Each sample provided no less than 3 million CDR3-containing paired-end reads. TCRdb independently ran MiXCR on the 5' RACE reads; one entry per CDR3 protein. The data show roughly 720,000 distinct CDR3 sequences, roughly 50% seen once. These data are taken from a study of blood T cells in healthy people across ages. The CDR3 spans 13 residues. Germline V CDR1 and CDR2: DFQATT, SNEGSKA (reference sequence). Overall study findings and caveats: Whereas aged donors had fewer naive CD4+ cells, long-lived donors had more of them and higher diversity.

Total RNA, at least 5 micrograms per sample, was extracted from PBMCs. Sample: blood. V gene TRBV20-1 combines with J gene TRBJ2-7, with D hard to call. The sequence was collected from a man older than 75 in good health. The CDR3 is CSAPWLTPYGQYF. The CDR3 bases are TGCAGTGCTCCGTGGCTAACACCCTACGGGCAGTACTTC.